The rows below give T cell receptor beta chains drawn from one sample of a study of T cell changes during pregnancy in multiple sclerosis. The assay was immunoSEQ multiplex PCR, and TCRdb's table has in-frame clones only and misses some. The table records around 33,000 clones, 90% to 95% of them present only once. The starting material was CD4+ T cells from peripheral blood mononuclear cells, obtained after pregnancy. The receptors were sampled from a female donor with multiple sclerosis, enrolled in a pregnancy study. Both conserved end residues are part of each CDR3. The order of the fields is J gene, D gene, clone size, V gene, CDR3 DNA, CDR3 protein. The D gene is left open where the match is weak. A row's size may be missing; if present it is once, few, many or a size class.

J: TRBJ2-7; D: TRBD2; size: -; V: TRBV7-2; DNA: TGTGCCAGCAGCTTAGTAAGGACTAGTGTCGAGCAGTACTTC; CDR3: CASSLVRTSVEQYF
J: TRBJ1-2; D: TRBD1; size: -; V: TRBV18; DNA: TGTGCCAGCTCACCATTAGGAGGGGGCGAACCCTATGGCTACACCTTC; CDR3: CASSPLGGGEPYGYTF
J: TRBJ2-5; D: TRBD1; size: -; V: TRBV27; DNA: TGTGCCAGCAGTCCCCGGGACAGGGGGCCAGAGACCCAGTACTTC; CDR3: CASSPRDRGPETQYF
J: TRBJ1-2; D: -; size: -; V: TRBV25-1; DNA: TGTGCCAGCAGTGCGGCCATACCCGCCCCCCGTGGGCCCGGCTACACCTTC; CDR3: CASSAAIPAPRGPGYTF
J: TRBJ1-6; D: -; size: -; V: TRBV5-1; DNA: TGCGCCAGCAGCCGAGGGATCGGCCTCGGGTATAATTCACCCCTCCACTTT; CDR3: CASSRGIGLGYNSPLHF
J: TRBJ1-6; D: -; size: -; V: TRBV5-4; DNA: TGTGCCAGCAGCTTGAGTGCGGACTTCAGTTCACCCCTCCACTTT; CDR3: CASSLSADFSSPLHF
J: TRBJ1-1; D: TRBD1; size: -; V: TRBV2; DNA: TGTGCCAGCAGCTTCGACAGGGCGAACACTGAAGCTTTCTTT; CDR3: CASSFDRANTEAFF
J: TRBJ2-2; D: -; size: few; V: TRBV7-3; DNA: TGTGCCAGCAGCTTAATTTCCGCGAACACCGGGGAGCTGTTTTTT; CDR3: CASSLISANTGELFF
J: TRBJ1-2; D: -; size: once; V: TRBV30; DNA: TGTGCCTGGAGTGTAGGTGCGGGAGTCACATATGGCTACACCTTC; CDR3: CAWSVGAGVTYGYTF
J: TRBJ2-2; D: -; size: few; V: TRBV7-6; DNA: TGTGCCAGCAGCTTGGTACCGGGCGGGGAGCTGTTTTTT; CDR3: CASSLVPGGELFF
J: TRBJ1-1; D: -; size: -; V: TRBV7-9; DNA: TGTGCCAGCAGCTTTATAAACACTGAAGCTTTCTTT; CDR3: CASSFINTEAFF
J: TRBJ2-2; D: TRBD2; size: -; V: TRBV7-6; DNA: TGTGCCAGCAGCCCCATGCCGGGAGGGCCGGGCACCGGGGAGCTGTTTTTT; CDR3: CASSPMPGGPGTGELFF
J: TRBJ1-2; D: -; size: once; V: TRBV7-2; DNA: TGTGCCAGCAGCTACAGGCAGGGACTAAACTATGGCTACACCTTC; CDR3: CASSYRQGLNYGYTF
J: TRBJ2-7; D: -; size: -; V: TRBV5-5; DNA: TGTGCCAGCACTCAAGGGGTCGAGCAGTACTTC; CDR3: CASTQGVEQYF
J: TRBJ1-2; D: -; size: few; V: TRBV13; DNA: TGTGCCAGCAGCTTCACAGGTTCTCACTATGGCTACACCTTC; CDR3: CASSFTGSHYGYTF
J: TRBJ1-1; D: TRBD1; size: -; V: TRBV5-5; DNA: TGTGCCAGCAGCTTGGCCGGGACAGGGAACACTGAAGCTTTCTTT; CDR3: CASSLAGTGNTEAFF
J: TRBJ2-1; D: TRBD1; size: -; V: TRBV27; DNA: TGTGCCAGCAGCTTTACAGGGGGCCCTATTTACAATGAGCAGTTCTTC; CDR3: CASSFTGGPIYNEQFF
J: TRBJ1-5; D: -; size: -; V: TRBV28; DNA: TGTGCCAGCAATACTCAGGATTATAGCAATCAGCCCCAGCATTTT; CDR3: CASNTQDYSNQPQHF
J: TRBJ2-1; D: -; size: -; V: TRBV5-1; DNA: TGCGCCAGCAGCTTGGTCACGGGGTTCGGGAATGAGCAGTTCTTC; CDR3: CASSLVTGFGNEQFF
J: TRBJ1-5; D: -; size: -; V: TRBV15; DNA: TGTGCCACCAGCAGAGGAGGACAGAGAAGGCAGCCCCAGCATTTT; CDR3: CATSRGGQRRQPQHF
J: TRBJ1-6; D: -; size: -; V: TRBV5-1; DNA: TGCGCCAGCCATACCACGGGTCCTAATTCACCCCTCCACTTT; CDR3: CASHTTGPNSPLHF
J: TRBJ2-2; D: TRBD2; size: -; V: TRBV30; DNA: TGTGCCTGGGGACCCGCGGGGGGCGCGGGCGGGGAGCTGTTTTTT; CDR3: CAWGPAGGAGGELFF
J: TRBJ2-5; D: TRBD2; size: -; V: TRBV2; DNA: TGTGCCAGCAGTGTTTCTGTGACTAGCGGAACCCAGTACTTC; CDR3: CASSVSVTSGTQYF
J: TRBJ2-3; D: -; size: once; V: TRBV29-1; DNA: TGCAGCGTTCAGGGGTCTGGGGATACGCAGTATTTT; CDR3: CSVQGSGDTQYF
J: TRBJ2-2; D: TRBD2; size: -; V: TRBV19; DNA: TGTGCCACCACTAGCGGGAGGGCCCGTAACACCGGGGAGCTGTTTTTT; CDR3: CATTSGRARNTGELFF
J: TRBJ1-4; D: -; size: once; V: TRBV18; DNA: TGTGCCAGCTCACCACCCAGGGGCCATAATGAAAAACTGTTTTTT; CDR3: CASSPPRGHNEKLFF
J: TRBJ2-1; D: TRBD2; size: -; V: TRBV2; DNA: TGTGCCAGCAGCGCCGGACTAGCGGGAGTCTGGGATGAGCAGTTCTTC; CDR3: CASSAGLAGVWDEQFF
J: TRBJ2-7; D: TRBD2; size: -; V: TRBV7-9; DNA: TGTGCCAGCAGCTTAGGACTAGCGGGAGATGGGGTCCCCTCCTACGAGCAGTACTTC; CDR3: CASSLGLAGDGVPSYEQYF
J: TRBJ1-2; D: -; size: once; V: TRBV4-3; DNA: TGCGCCAGCAGCCAAGATTTGACGAGGGACTATGGCTACACCTTC; CDR3: CASSQDLTRDYGYTF
J: TRBJ1-2; D: TRBD1; size: -; V: TRBV30; DNA: TGTGCCTGGGCCGTTGGTGGACAGGGGGCGTGGGGCTACACCTTC; CDR3: CAWAVGGQGAWGYTF
J: TRBJ1-1; D: TRBD1; size: once; V: TRBV6-5; DNA: TGTGCCAGCAGTCCGGGACAGAAGAACACTGAAGCTTTCTTT; CDR3: CASSPGQKNTEAFF
J: TRBJ1-2; D: -; size: -; V: TRBV14; DNA: TGTGCCAGCAGCCAGGCAGGGTTGGCCTATGGCTACACCTTC; CDR3: CASSQAGLAYGYTF
J: TRBJ2-3; D: -; size: -; V: TRBV6-6; DNA: TGTGCCAGCAGTCGACACCCCACAGATACGCAGTATTTT; CDR3: CASSRHPTDTQYF
J: TRBJ2-7; D: TRBD2; size: -; V: TRBV5-6; DNA: TGTGCCAGCAGCTTGGGCGGGAGGGGCGATAGGTACTTC; CDR3: CASSLGGRGDRYF
J: TRBJ1-1; D: TRBD1; size: -; V: TRBV5-4; DNA: TGTGCCAGCAGCTCTAGACAGGGGGCCCGGAATACTGAAGCTTTCTTT; CDR3: CASSSRQGARNTEAFF
J: TRBJ2-1; D: -; size: -; V: TRBV11-1; DNA: TGTGCCAGCAGCTTCGGGGATGTGGGAAGGAATGAGCAGTTCTTC; CDR3: CASSFGDVGRNEQFF
J: TRBJ1-6; D: -; size: -; V: TRBV5-5; DNA: TGTGCCAGCAGCTTGGGACAGGCTTCACCCCTCCACTTT; CDR3: CASSLGQASPLHF
J: TRBJ1-5; D: TRBD1; size: -; V: TRBV28; DNA: TGTGCCAGCAGTTTCGCGGGACAGAAAAAAAGTCAGCCCCAGCATTTT; CDR3: CASSFAGQKKSQPQHF
J: TRBJ2-3; D: TRBD2; size: -; V: TRBV7-6; DNA: TGTGCCAGCAGCTTGGGGACTAGCGGGGGACACACAGATACGCAGTATTTT; CDR3: CASSLGTSGGHTDTQYF
J: TRBJ2-3; D: TRBD2; size: -; V: TRBV5-1; DNA: TGCGCCAGCAACCCCCTAGCGGGAGCCCGCACAGATACGCAGTATTTT; CDR3: CASNPLAGARTDTQYF
J: TRBJ2-1; D: TRBD2; size: -; V: TRBV7-2; DNA: TGTGCCAGCAGAAGGCTAGCGGGGGGAATCGATGAGCAGTTCTTC; CDR3: CASRRLAGGIDEQFF
J: TRBJ1-1; D: -; size: -; V: TRBV5-1; DNA: TGCGCCAGCAGCCCAAAGACAACCGAGAACACTGAAGCTTTCTTT; CDR3: CASSPKTTENTEAFF
J: TRBJ1-1; D: TRBD1; size: -; V: TRBV28; DNA: TGTGCCAGCAGTAAGGGGGGACAGGGGGCCGTTGAAGCTTTCTTT; CDR3: CASSKGGQGAVEAFF
J: TRBJ2-1; D: -; size: -; V: TRBV6-4; DNA: TGTGCCAGCCCAACCCGGGGGGCAGGGGTCGATAACTACAATGAGCAGTTCTTC; CDR3: CASPTRGAGVDNYNEQFF
J: TRBJ1-4; D: TRBD1; size: -; V: TRBV5-1; DNA: TGCGCCAGCAGCCTAACGGACAGGGCTAATGAAAAACTGTTTTTT; CDR3: CASSLTDRANEKLFF
J: TRBJ2-7; D: TRBD2; size: -; V: TRBV6-1; DNA: TGTGCCAGCCGAAGGTACCTAGCGGGGGGCTACGAGCAGTACTTC; CDR3: CASRRYLAGGYEQYF
J: TRBJ1-3; D: TRBD1; size: -; V: TRBV7-2; DNA: TGTGCCAGCAGACCTAAGACAGGGACTGGAAACACCATATATTTT; CDR3: CASRPKTGTGNTIYF
J: TRBJ1-2; D: -; size: -; V: TRBV14; DNA: TGTGCCAGCAGCCAAGTCTCCAGAGGAGGCTACACCTTC; CDR3: CASSQVSRGGYTF
J: TRBJ2-7; D: -; size: -; V: TRBV27; DNA: TGTGCCACCTCCCGGAGGTCGAGCTCCTACGAGCAGTACTTC; CDR3: CATSRRSSSYEQYF
J: TRBJ1-2; D: -; size: -; V: TRBV25-1; DNA: TGTGCCAGCAGTGAATCCGTAGCGGGGGCGAAGGGCTACACCTTC; CDR3: CASSESVAGAKGYTF